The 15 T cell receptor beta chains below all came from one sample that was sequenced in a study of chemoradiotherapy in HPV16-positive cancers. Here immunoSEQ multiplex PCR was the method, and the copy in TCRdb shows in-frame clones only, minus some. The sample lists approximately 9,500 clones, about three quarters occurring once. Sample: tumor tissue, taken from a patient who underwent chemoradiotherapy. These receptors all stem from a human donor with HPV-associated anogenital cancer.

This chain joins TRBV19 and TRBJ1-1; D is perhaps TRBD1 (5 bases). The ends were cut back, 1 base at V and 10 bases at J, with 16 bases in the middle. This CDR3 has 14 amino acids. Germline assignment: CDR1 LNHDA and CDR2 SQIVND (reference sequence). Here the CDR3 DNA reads TGTGCCAGTAGTATAGTTGTCCAGGGTTCCCCAGCTTTCTTT. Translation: CASSIVVQGSPAFF.

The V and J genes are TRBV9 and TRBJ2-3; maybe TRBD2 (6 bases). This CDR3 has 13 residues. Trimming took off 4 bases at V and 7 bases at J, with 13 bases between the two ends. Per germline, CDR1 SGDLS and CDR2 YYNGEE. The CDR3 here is CASSPPGEHTQYF. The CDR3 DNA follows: TGTGCCAGCAGCCCCCCGGGGGAACATACGCAGTATTTT.

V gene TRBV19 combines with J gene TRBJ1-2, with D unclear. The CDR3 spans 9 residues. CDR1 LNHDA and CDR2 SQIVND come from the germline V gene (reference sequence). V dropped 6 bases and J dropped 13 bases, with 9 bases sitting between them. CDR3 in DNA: TGTGCCAGTAGCTCCCCGTTCACCTTC. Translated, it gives CASSSPFTF.

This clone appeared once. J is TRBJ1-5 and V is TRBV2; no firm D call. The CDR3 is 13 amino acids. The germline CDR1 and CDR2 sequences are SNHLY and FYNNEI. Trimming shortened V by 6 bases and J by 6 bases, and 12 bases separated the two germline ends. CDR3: CASRAREGQPQHF. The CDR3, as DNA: TGTGCCAGCAGGGCTAGGGAAGGTCAGCCCCAGCATTTT.

The CDR3 region has the DNA TGTGCCAGCTCACCGAATCCGGAATCCTACGAGCAGTACTTC. This encodes CASSPNPESYEQYF. The rearrangement uses TRBV18 and TRBJ2-7; D is unresolved. This CDR3 has 14 residues. Germline values: CDR1 KGHSH, CDR2 LQKENI. Trimming left V 3 bases short and J 1 base short, with 10 bases between. The full variable domain, rest sourced from reference TRBV18 and TRBJ2-7, is NAGVMQNPRHLVRRRGQEARLRCSPMKGHSHVYWYRQLPEEGLKFMVYLQKENIIDESGMPKERFSAEFPKEGPSILRIQQVVRGDSAAYFCASSPNPESYEQYFGPGTRLTVT.

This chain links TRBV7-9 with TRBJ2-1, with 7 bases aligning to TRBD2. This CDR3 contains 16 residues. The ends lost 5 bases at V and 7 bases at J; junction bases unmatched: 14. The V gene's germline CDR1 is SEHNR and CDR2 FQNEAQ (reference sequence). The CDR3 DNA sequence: TGTGCCAGCAGCCAAGTGGCGGCAGGGAGGGTGAATGAGCAGTTCTTC. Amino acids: CASSQVAAGRVNEQFF.

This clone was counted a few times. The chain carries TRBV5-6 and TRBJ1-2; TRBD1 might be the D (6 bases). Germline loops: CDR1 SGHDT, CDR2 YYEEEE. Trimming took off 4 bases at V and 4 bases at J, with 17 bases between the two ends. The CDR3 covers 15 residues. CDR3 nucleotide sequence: TGTGCCAGCAGCCAGACAGGAAACCGCGTCTATGGCTACACCTTC. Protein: CASSQTGNRVYGYTF. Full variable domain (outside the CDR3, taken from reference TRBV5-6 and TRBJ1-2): DAGVTQSPTHLIKTRGQQVTLRCSPKSGHDTVSWYQQALGQGPQFIFQYYEEEERQRGNFPDRFSGHQFPNYSSELNVNALLLGDSALYLCASSQTGNRVYGYTFGSGTRLTVV.

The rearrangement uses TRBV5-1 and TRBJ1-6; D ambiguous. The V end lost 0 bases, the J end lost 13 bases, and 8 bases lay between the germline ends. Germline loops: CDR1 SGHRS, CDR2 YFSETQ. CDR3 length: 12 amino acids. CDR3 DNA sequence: TGCGCCAGCAGCTTGGAGAAGCCCCCCCTCCACTTT. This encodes CASSLEKPPLHF.

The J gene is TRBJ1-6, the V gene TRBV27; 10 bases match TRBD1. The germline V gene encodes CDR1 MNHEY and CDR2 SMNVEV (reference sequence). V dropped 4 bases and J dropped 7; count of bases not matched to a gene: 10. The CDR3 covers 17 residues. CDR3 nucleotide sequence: TGTGCCAGCAGTTCCCCTGCGGAGACAGGGGGCAATTCACCCCTCCACTTT. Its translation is CASSSPAETGGNSPLHF.

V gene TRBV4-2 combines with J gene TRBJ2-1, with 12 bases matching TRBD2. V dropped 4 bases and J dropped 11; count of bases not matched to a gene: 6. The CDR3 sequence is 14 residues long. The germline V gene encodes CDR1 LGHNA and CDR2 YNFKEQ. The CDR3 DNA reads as TGTGCCAGCAGCCCCGGGACTAGCGGGCCGAAGCAGTTCTTC. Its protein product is CASSPGTSGPKQFF.

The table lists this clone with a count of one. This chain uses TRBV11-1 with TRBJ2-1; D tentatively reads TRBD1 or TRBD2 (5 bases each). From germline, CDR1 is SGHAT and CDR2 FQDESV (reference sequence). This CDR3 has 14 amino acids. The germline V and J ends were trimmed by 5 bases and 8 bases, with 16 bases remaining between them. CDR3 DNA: TGTGCCAGCAGCCTCGGGGCTACCGGGGATGAGCAGTTCTTC. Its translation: CASSLGATGDEQFF.

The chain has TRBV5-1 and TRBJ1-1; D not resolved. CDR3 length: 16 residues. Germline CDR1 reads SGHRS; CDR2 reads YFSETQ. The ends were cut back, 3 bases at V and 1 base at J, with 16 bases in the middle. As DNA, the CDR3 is TGCGCCAGCAGCTCCCCAAGTGGACGGACGAACACTGAAGCTTTCTTT. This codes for CASSSPSGRTNTEAFF. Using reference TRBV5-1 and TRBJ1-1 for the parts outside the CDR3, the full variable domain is KAGVTQTPRYLIKTRGQQVTLSCSPISGHRSVSWYQQTPGQGLQFLFEYFSETQRNKGNFPGRFSGRQFSNSRSEMNVSTLELGDSALYLCASSSPSGRTNTEAFFGQGTRLTVV.

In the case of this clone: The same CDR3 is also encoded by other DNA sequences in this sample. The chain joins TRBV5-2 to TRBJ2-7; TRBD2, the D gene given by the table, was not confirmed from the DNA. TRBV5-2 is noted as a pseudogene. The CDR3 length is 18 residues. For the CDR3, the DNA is TGCGCCAGCAGCCTGACCGGGACTAGCGGGGGGTCCTGGGACGAGCAGTACTTC. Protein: CASSLTGTSGGSWDEQYF.

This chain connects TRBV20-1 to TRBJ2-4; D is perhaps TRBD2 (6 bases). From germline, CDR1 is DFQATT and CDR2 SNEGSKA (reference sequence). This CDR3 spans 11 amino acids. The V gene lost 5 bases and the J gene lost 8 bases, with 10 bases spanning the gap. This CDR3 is CSAGREDIQYF. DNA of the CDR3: TGCAGTGCTGGCAGGGAGGACATTCAGTACTTC.

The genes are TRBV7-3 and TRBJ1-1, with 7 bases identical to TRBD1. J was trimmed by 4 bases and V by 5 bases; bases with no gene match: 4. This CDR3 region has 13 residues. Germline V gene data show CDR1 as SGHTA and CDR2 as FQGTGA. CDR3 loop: CASSIHRGTEAFF. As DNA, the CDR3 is TGTGCCAGCAGCATACACAGGGGCACTGAAGCTTTCTTT.